This TCR beta chain was recovered during a study of CD8 T cells in Susac syndrome. The CDR3 has 13 amino acids. Germline-derived CDR1 and CDR2 are DFQATT and SNEGSKA (reference sequence). Trimming removed 6 bases from V and 3 bases from J, with 14 bases in between. Notes on the study in general: It was acknowledged in the study that the number of individuals who were included in its TCR sequencing and HLA analysis was relatively small.

Comment on this clonotype: Its specificity is not known.

RNA was extracted with the RNeasy kit, and a quantity of roughly 0.5 to 1 ug was reverse transcribed using random hexamers. Each CDR3 protein gets one entry after TCRdb re-called the immunoSEQ multiplex PCR reads with MiXCR. Here the sample spans about 300,000 distinct CDR3 sequences, approximately 90% being singletons. The V call is TRBV20-1, the J call TRBJ2-5; D tentatively reads TRBD1 or TRBD2 (6 bases each). Sequenced input: CD8+ T cells from PBMCs. The sequence was collected from a human donor with multiple sclerosis. The CDR3 is CSARKGGEETQYF. The CDR3 coding sequence is TGCAGTGCGCGAAAGGGGGGTGAAGAGACCCAGTACTTC.